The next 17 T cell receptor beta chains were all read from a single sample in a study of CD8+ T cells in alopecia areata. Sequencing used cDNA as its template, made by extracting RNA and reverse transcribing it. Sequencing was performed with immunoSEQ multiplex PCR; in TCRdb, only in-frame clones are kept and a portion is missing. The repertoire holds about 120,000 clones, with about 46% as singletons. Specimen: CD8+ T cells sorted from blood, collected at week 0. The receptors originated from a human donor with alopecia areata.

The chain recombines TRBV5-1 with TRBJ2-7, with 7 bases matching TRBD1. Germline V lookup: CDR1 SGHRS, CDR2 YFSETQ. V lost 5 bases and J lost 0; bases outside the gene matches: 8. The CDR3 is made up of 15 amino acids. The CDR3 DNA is TGCGCCAGCAGTTTGAACAGGGGAAGCTCCTACGAGCAGTACTTC. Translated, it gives CASSLNRGSSYEQYF.

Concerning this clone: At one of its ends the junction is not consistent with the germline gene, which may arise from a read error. CDR3 in amino acids: CASSQELAGVISYSEQFF. The CDR3 coding sequence is TGCGCCAGCAGCCAAGAACTAGCGGGGGTTATCTCCTACAGTGAGCAGTTCTTC. J is TRBJ2-1 and V is TRBV4-3, with 11 bases matching TRBD2. This CDR3 spans 18 amino acids. Per germline, CDR1 LGHNA and CDR2 YSLEER.

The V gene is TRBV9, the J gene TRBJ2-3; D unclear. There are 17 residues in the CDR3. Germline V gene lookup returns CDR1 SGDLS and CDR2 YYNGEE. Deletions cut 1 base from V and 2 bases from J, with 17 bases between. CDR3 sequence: CASSVSSPASFTDTQYF. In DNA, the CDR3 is TGTGCCAGCAGCGTAAGTTCGCCAGCTAGTTTCACAGATACGCAGTATTTT. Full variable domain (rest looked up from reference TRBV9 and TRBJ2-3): DSGVTQTPKHLITATGQRVTLRCSPRSGDLSVYWYQQSLDQGLQFLIQYYNGEERAKGNILERFSAQQFPDLHSELNLSSLELGDSALYFCASSVSSPASFTDTQYFGPGTRLTVL.

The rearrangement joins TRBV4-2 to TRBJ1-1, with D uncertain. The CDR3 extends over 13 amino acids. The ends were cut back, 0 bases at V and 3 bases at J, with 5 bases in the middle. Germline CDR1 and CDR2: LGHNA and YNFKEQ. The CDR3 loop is CASSQEPDTEAFF. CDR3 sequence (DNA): TGTGCCAGCAGCCAAGAGCCAGACACTGAAGCTTTCTTT.

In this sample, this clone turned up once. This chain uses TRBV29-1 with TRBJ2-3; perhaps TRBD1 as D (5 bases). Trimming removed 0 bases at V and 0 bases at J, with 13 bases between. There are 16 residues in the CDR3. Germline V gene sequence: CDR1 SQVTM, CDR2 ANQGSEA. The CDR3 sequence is CSVEDSDSTSTDTQYF. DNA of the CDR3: TGCAGCGTTGAAGATTCCGACAGTACTAGCACAGATACGCAGTATTTT.

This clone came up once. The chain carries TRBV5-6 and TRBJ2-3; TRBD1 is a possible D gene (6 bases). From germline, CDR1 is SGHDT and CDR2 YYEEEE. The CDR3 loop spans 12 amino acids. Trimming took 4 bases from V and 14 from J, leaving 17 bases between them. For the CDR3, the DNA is TGTGCCAGCAGCGTAGACAGGAGTTCTCGGTATTTT. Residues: CASSVDRSSRYF.

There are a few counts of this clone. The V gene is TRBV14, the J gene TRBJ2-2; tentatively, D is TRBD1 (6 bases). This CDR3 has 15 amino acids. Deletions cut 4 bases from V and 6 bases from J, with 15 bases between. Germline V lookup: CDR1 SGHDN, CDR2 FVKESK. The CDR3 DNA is TGTGCCAGCAGCCCTACAGGGTCGAGGGCCGGGGAGCTGTTTTTT. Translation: CASSPTGSRAGELFF. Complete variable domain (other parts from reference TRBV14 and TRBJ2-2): EAGVTQFPSHSVIEKGQTVTLRCDPISGHDNLYWYRRVMGKEIKFLLHFVKESKQDESGMPNNRFLAERTGGTYSTLKVQPAELEDSGVYFCASSPTGSRAGELFFGEGSRLTVL.

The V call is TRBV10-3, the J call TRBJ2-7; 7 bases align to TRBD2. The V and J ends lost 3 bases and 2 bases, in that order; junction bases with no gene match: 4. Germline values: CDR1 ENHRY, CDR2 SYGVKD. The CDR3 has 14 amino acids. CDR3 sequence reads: CAISEDGGTYEQYF. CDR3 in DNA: TGTGCCATCAGTGAAGACGGGGGGACCTACGAGCAGTACTTC.

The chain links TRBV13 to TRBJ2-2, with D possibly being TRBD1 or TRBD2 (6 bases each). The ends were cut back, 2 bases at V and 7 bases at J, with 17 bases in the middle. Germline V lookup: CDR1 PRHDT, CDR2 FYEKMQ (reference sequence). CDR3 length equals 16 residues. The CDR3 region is CASSLNLRGLIGELFF. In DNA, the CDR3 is TGTGCCAGCAGCTTAAATCTCCGGGGGCTCATCGGGGAGCTGTTTTTT.

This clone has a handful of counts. CDR3 bases: TGTGCCAGCAGCTTAGTTGGCAGCTACGAGCAGTACTTC. It translates to CASSLVGSYEQYF. V gene TRBV13 combines with J gene TRBJ2-7, with unresolved D. Trimming took off 1 base at V and 3 bases at J, with 7 bases between the two ends. Germline loops: CDR1 PRHDT, CDR2 FYEKMQ (reference sequence). The CDR3 runs 13 residues.

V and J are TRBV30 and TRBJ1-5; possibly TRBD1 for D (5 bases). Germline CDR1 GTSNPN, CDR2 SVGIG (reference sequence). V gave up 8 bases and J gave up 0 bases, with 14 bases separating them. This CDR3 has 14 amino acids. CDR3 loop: CALGAGDSNQPQHF. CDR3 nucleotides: TGTGCCCTAGGGGCAGGCGATAGCAATCAGCCCCAGCATTTT.

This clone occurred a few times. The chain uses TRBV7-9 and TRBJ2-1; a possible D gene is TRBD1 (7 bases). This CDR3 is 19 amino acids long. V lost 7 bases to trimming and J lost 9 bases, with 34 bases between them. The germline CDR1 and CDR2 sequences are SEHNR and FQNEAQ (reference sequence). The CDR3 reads CASIPSEGGEGHRLVEQFF. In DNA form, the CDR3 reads TGTGCCAGCATCCCATCTGAAGGGGGCGAAGGCCACAGACTAGTTGAGCAGTTCTTC.

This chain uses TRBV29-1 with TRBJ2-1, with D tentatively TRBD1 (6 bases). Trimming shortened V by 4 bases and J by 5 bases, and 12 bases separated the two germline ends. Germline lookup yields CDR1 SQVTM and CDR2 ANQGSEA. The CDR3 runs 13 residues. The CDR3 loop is CSVAGQGNNEQFF. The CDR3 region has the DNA TGCAGCGTTGCCGGCCAGGGGAACAATGAGCAGTTCTTC.

The CDR3 DNA reads as TGTGCCAGCAGTTTGGACAGGGATCAGCCCCAGCATTTT. Its translation: CASSLDRDQPQHF. This chain connects TRBV6-5 to TRBJ1-5; 8 nucleotides match TRBD1. CDR1 is MNHEY and CDR2 is SVGAGI in the germline V gene. Losses at the gene ends were 4 bases for V and 5 bases for J; bases not matched to a gene: 1. This CDR3 spans 13 amino acids.

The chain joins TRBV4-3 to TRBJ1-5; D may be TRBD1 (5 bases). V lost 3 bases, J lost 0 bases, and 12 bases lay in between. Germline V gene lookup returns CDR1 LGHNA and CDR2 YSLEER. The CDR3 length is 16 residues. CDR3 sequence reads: CASSQGVQYSNQPQHF. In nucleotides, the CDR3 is TGCGCCAGCAGCCAGGGGGTCCAATATAGCAATCAGCCCCAGCATTTT.

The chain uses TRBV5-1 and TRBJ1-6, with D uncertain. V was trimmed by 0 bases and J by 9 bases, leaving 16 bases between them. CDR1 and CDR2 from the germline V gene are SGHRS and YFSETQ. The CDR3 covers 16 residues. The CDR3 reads CASSLEVAAGGSPLHF. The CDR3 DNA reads TGCGCCAGCAGCTTGGAGGTGGCGGCAGGAGGTTCACCCCTCCACTTT.

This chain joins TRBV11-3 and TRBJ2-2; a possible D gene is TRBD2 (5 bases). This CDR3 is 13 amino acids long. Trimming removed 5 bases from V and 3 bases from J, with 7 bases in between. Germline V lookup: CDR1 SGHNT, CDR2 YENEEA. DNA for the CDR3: TGTGCCAGCAGCCGGGGAGACACCGGGGAGCTGTTTTTT. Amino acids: CASSRGDTGELFF.